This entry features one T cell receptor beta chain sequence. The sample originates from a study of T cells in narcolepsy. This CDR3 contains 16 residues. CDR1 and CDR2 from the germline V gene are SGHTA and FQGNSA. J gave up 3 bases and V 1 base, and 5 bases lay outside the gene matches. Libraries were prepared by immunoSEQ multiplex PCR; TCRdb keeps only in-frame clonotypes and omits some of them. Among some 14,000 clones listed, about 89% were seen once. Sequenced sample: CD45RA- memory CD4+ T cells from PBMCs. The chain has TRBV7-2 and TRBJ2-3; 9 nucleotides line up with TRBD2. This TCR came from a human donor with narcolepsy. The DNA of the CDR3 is TGTGCCAGCAGCTTAGAAGGCGGGAGGGCGACAGATACGCAGTATTTT. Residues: CASSLEGGRATDTQYF.